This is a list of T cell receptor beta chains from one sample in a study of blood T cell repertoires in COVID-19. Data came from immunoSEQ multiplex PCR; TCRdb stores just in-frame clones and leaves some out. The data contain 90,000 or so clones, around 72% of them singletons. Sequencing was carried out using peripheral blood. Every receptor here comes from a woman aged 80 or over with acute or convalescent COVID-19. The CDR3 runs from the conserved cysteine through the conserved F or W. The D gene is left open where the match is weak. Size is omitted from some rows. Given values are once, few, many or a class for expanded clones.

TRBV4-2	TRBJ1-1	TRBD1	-	CASSQVRTGGTEAFF	TGTGCCAGCAGCCAAGTAAGGACAGGGGGCACTGAAGCTTTCTTT
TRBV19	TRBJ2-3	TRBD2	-	CASSRSSGGATDTQYF	TGTGCCAGTAGTAGATCTAGCGGGGGGGCGACAGATACGCAGTATTTT
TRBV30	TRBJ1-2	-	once	CAWTPGVAGYTF	TGTGCCTGGACGCCGGGGGTCGCTGGCTACACCTTC
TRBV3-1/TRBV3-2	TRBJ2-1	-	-	CASSQGSTSYNEQFF	TGTGCCAGCAGCCAGGGTAGCACTTCCTACAATGAGCAGTTCTTC
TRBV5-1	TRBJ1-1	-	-	CASSSGGPMNTEAFF	TGCGCCAGCAGCTCTGGGGGCCCAATGAACACTGAAGCTTTCTTT
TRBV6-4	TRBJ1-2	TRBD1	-	CASSDSRTGSGYTF	TGTGCCAGCAGTGACTCAAGGACAGGGTCTGGCTACACCTTC
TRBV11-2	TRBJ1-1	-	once	CASSIRLETEAFF	TGTGCCAGCAGCATCCGTTTGGAGACTGAAGCTTTCTTT
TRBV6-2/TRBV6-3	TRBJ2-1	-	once	CASSYLAARLNNEQFF	TGTGCCAGCAGTTACTTGGCGGCACGATTGAACAATGAGCAGTTCTTC
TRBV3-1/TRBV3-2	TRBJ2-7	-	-	CASSQDGAGPAYEQYF	TGTGCCAGCAGCCAAGATGGGGCAGGGCCCGCCTACGAGCAGTACTTC
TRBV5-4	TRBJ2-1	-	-	CASSPRDSSYNEQFF	TGTGCCAGCAGCCCCCGAGACAGCTCCTACAATGAGCAGTTCTTC
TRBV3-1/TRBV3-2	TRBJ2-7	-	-	CASSPGSDSNSYEQYF	TGTGCCAGCAGCCCCGGGAGTGACTCAAATTCCTACGAGCAGTACTTC
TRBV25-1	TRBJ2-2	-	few	CASGTPQRGELFF	TGTGCCAGCGGTACCCCGCAGCGCGGGGAGCTGTTTTTT
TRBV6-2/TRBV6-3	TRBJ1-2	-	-	CASSYGEKGDYGYTF	TGTGCCAGCAGTTACGGGGAAAAGGGGGACTATGGCTACACCTTC
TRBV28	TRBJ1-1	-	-	CASSLGPFPEAFF	TGTGCCAGCAGTTTAGGCCCTTTCCCTGAAGCTTTCTTT
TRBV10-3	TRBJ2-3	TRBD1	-	CAIRSTGVNPSTDTQYF	TGTGCCATCAGGTCGACAGGGGTAAACCCTAGCACAGATACGCAGTATTTT
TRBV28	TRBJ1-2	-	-	CASSAGLLYGYTF	TGTGCCAGCAGTGCGGGACTGCTTTATGGCTACACCTTC
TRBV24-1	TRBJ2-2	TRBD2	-	CATSASAGGRRELFF	TGTGCCACCAGTGCCTCTGCGGGGGGGCGGCGGGAGCTGTTTTTT
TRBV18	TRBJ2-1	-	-	CASSPTRDTFQFF	TGTGCCAGCTCGCCTACCCGGGACACTTTCCAGTTCTTC
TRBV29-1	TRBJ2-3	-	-	CSVLGLYTDTQYF	TGCAGCGTACTGGGACTGTACACAGATACGCAGTATTTT
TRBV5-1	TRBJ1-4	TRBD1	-	CASSLTPLGTGANEKLFF	TGCGCCAGCAGCTTGACCCCTTTAGGTACAGGGGCTAATGAAAAACTGTTTTTT
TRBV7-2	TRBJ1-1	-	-	CASSLVVRDTEAFF	TGTGCCAGCAGCTTAGTCGTCAGGGACACTGAAGCTTTCTTT
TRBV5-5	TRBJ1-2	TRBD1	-	CASSVGQGGAYYGYTF	TGTGCCAGCAGCGTTGGACAGGGAGGGGCCTACTATGGCTACACCTTC
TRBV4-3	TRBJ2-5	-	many	CASSQDQRGGGRTQYF	TGCGCCAGCAGCCAAGATCAGAGAGGGGGAGGGCGGACCCAGTACTTC
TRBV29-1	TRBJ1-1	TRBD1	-	CSVTTGVTEAFF	TGCAGCGTTACGACAGGGGTGACTGAAGCTTTCTTT
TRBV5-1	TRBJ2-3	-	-	CASSFTPARTDTQYF	TGCGCCAGCAGCTTCACACCCGCACGCACAGATACGCAGTATTTT
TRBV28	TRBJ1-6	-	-	CASSLGGELGLGSPLHF	TGTGCCAGCAGTTTAGGGGGGGAATTGGGCTTAGGCTCACCCCTCCACTTT
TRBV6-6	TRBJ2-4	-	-	CASSSPGRAKNIQYF	TGTGCCAGCAGCTCCCCCGGGAGAGCCAAAAACATTCAGTACTTC
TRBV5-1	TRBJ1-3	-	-	CASSLDTSSGNTIYF	TGCGCCAGCAGCTTGGACACCAGCTCTGGAAACACCATATATTTT
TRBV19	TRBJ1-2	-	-	CASSTQGNYGYTF	TGTGCCAGTAGTACACAGGGCAACTATGGCTACACCTTC
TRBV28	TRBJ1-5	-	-	CASSRGDGNQPQHF	TGTGCCAGCAGTCGCGGGGACGGCAATCAGCCCCAGCATTTT
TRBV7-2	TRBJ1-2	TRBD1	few	CASSSQGALSYGYTF	TGTGCCAGCAGTTCACAGGGGGCCCTAAGCTATGGCTACACCTTC
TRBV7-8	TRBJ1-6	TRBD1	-	CASSRGQTYNSPLHF	TGTGCCAGCAGCCGGGGACAGACTTATAATTCACCCCTCCACTTT
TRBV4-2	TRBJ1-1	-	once	CASSQGVGRDTEAFF	TGTGCCAGCAGCCAAGGGGTAGGGAGGGACACTGAAGCTTTCTTT
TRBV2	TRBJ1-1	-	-	CASSLENTEAFF	TGTGCCAGCAGCCTAGAGAACACTGAAGCTTTCTTT
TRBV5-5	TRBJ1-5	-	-	CASSLYSNQPQHF	TGTGCCAGCAGCCTGTATAGCAATCAGCCCCAGCATTTT
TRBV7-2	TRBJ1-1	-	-	CASSRKVGAVAEAFF	TGTGCCAGCAGTCGGAAAGTTGGGGCAGTGGCTGAAGCTTTCTTT
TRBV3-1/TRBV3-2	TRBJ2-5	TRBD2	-	CASSPPGLARETQYF	TGTGCCAGCAGCCCACCGGGACTAGCGAGAGAGACCCAGTACTTC
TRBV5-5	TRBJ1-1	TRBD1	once	CASILTLTGGNTEAFF	TGTGCCAGCATCCTAACTCTGACAGGGGGGAACACTGAAGCTTTCTTT
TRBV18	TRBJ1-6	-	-	CASSPSSGNNSPLHF	TGTGCCAGCTCACCATCGTCGGGTAATAATTCACCCCTCCACTTT
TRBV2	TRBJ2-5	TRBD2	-	CASSARLAGAETQYF	TGTGCCAGCAGTGCTAGACTAGCGGGGGCCGAGACCCAGTACTTC
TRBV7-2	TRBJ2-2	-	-	CASSLRLRRTGELFF	TGTGCCAGCAGCTTAAGACTCAGGAGGACCGGGGAGCTGTTTTTT
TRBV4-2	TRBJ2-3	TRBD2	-	CASSQRGGGANTQYF	TGTGCCAGCAGCCAAAGGGGCGGGGGGGCAAATACGCAGTATTTT
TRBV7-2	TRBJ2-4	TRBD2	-	CASGPGNSGGPNIQYF	TGTGCCAGCGGACCGGGAAATAGCGGGGGGCCGAACATTCAGTACTTC
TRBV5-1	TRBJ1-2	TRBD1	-	CASSSPGQGGIYGYTF	TGCGCCAGCAGCTCCCCCGGACAGGGAGGCATCTATGGCTACACCTTC
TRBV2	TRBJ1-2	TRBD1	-	CASNTDRDRSDGYTF	TGTGCCAGCAATACAGACCGGGACAGGTCCGATGGCTACACCTTC
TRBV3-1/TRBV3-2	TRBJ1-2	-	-	CASSVQGSYGYTF	TGTGCCAGCAGCGTCCAGGGTTCGTATGGCTACACCTTC
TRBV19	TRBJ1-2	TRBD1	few	CASNNPDRGYYGYTF	TGTGCCAGTAATAACCCGGACAGGGGGTACTATGGCTACACCTTC
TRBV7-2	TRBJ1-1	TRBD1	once	CASSPSRGQGATFF	TGTGCCAGCAGCCCCAGCAGGGGACAGGGGGCGACTTTCTTT
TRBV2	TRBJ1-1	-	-	CASSSGGTEAFF	TGTGCCAGCAGTTCCGGGGGGACTGAAGCTTTCTTT
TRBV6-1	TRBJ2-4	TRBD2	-	CASSERGLADNIQYF	TGTGCCAGCAGTGAACGGGGACTAGCGGATAACATTCAGTACTTC
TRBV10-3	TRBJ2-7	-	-	CAIRGDRGRGEQYF	TGTGCCATCCGGGGTGACCGGGGGCGGGGGGAGCAGTACTTC
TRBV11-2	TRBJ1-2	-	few	CASSLQQDGYTF	TGTGCCAGCAGCTTACAACAGGATGGCTACACCTTC
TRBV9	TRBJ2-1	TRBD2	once	CASSVPGGNEQFF	TGTGCCAGCAGCGTTCCGGGGGGGAATGAGCAGTTCTTC
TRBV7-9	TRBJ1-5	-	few	CASSLVHNQPQHF	TGTGCCAGCAGCTTAGTCCACAATCAGCCCCAGCATTTT